The 22 T cell receptor beta chains reported below all come from one sample, sequenced in a study of T cells in Graves' hyperthyroidism and ophthalmopathy (dated by TCRdb to between 2018 and 2021). Receptor libraries were prepared by multiplex PCR. The sequencer was an Illumina HiSeq 2000. TCR beta CDR3 regions were amplified from RNA transcripts. A first-round RT-PCR of the TCR CDR3 used the HTBI primer set with the Qiagen OneStep RT-PCR kit. In TCRdb, the public reads were trimmed at Q25 with fastp and aligned with MiXCR, with productive beta chains retained. Rows matching on CDR3 protein sequence are summarized as one entry with the most common DNA and genes. This sample holds hundreds of thousands of distinct CDR3 sequences; approximately 13% were observed only once. 5.8% of the sample goes to the ten largest clones. The material sequenced was blood. Receptors originate from a woman in her thirties with Graves' hyperthyroidism that later progressed to Graves' ophthalmopathy.

This clonotype was picked up a small number of times. This chain connects TRBV24-1 to TRBJ2-1; no reliable D call. The CDR3 sequence is 13 residues long. The germline gives CDR1 KGHDR, CDR2 SFDVKD. Trimming pared 3 bases from V and 10 bases from J, leaving 12 bases between. The CDR3 coding sequence is TGTGCCACCAGTGATGGATTTAGGATCGAGCAGTTCTTC. Translated, it gives CATSDGFRIEQFF.

This clonotype was counted ten times or more. This chain uses TRBV7-3 with TRBJ2-1, with 11 bases lining up with TRBD1. CDR1 and CDR2 (germline): SGHTA, FQGTGA. The CDR3 covers 18 residues. V shed 2 bases and J 6 bases; nucleotides not matched to a gene: 12. The CDR3 region is CASSLGTGGPATFNEQFF. For the CDR3, the DNA is TGTGCCAGCAGCTTAGGGACAGGGGGTCCAGCTACATTCAATGAGCAGTTCTTC.

The rearrangement joins TRBV20-1 to TRBJ2-1, with 12 bases aligning to TRBD2. CDR3 length: 17 residues. V was pared by 0 bases and J by 7 bases, with 10 bases of the junction left unmatched. Germline V gene data show CDR1 as DFQATT and CDR2 as SNEGSKA (reference sequence). The CDR3 nucleotides read TGCAGTGCTAGAGATCGAGCTAGCGGGAGGGCGGAAAATGAGCAGTTCTTC. This encodes CSARDRASGRAENEQFF.

There are many counts of this clonotype. This chain joins TRBV18 and TRBJ2-1; possibly TRBD2 for D (6 bases). This CDR3 has 15 residues. Germline CDR1 and CDR2: KGHSH and LQKENI. The V and J ends lost 4 bases and 7 bases respectively, with 17 bases between them. The CDR3 spells CASSRGERLGNEQFF. DNA of the CDR3: TGTGCCAGCTCACGGGGGGAGCGCCTTGGTAATGAGCAGTTCTTC.

This clonotype was recorded a few times. The V gene is TRBV7-8, the J gene TRBJ2-5; 7 bases match TRBD2. Looked up from germline, CDR1 is SGHVS and CDR2 is FQNEAQ. The CDR3 length is 17 residues. J lost 5 bases, V lost 5 bases, and 17 bases had no gene match. The CDR3 DNA reads TGTGCCAGCAGCCCGACCTTAGAGCGAGCGGGAAGGGAGACCCAGTACTTC. Amino acids: CASSPTLERAGRETQYF.

This clonotype was detected ten times or more. The V call is TRBV7-2, the J call TRBJ2-1, with 7 bases identical to TRBD2. The CDR3 has 16 residues. Germline assignment: CDR1 SGHTA and CDR2 FQGNSA. After removal of 0 bases from V and 2 bases from J, the junction contained 4 bases not matched to a gene. The CDR3 here is CASSLASGNTYNEQFF. The CDR3 nucleotides read TGTGCCAGCAGCTTAGCCAGCGGGAATACCTACAATGAGCAGTTCTTC.

This clonotype occurred many times. The rearrangement uses TRBV4-2 and TRBJ1-2; 10 nucleotides line up with TRBD1. Germline CDR1 reads LGHNA; CDR2 reads YNFKEQ. The ends lost 2 bases at V and 8 bases at J; junction bases unmatched: 5. There are 14 residues in the CDR3. CDR3 in DNA: TGTGCCAGCAGCCAAACCGGGACAGGGGTCGGCTACACCTTC. This translates into CASSQTGTGVGYTF.

In its sample, this clonotype was seen many times. The genes are TRBV12-3 or TRBV12-4 and TRBJ2-3; 7 nucleotides match TRBD2. There are 15 residues in the CDR3. With V trimmed by 4 bases and J by 0 bases, 4 bases remained unmatched. In nucleotides, the CDR3 is TGTGCCAGCAGTTCCTCTAGCGGTAGCACAGATACGCAGTATTTT. This codes for CASSSSSGSTDTQYF.

This clonotype was detected ten times or more. V is TRBV2 and J is TRBJ2-2, with TRBD1 as a possible D gene (5 bases). Trimming cost V 5 bases and J 0 bases, with 13 bases left between them. CDR1 is SNHLY and CDR2 is FYNNEI in the germline V gene. This CDR3 spans 16 amino acids. CDR3 loop: CASSKGPESNTGELFF. CDR3 DNA sequence: TGTGCCAGCAGTAAGGGGCCAGAGTCGAACACCGGGGAGCTGTTTTTT.

Details on this clonotype: Being one base from a much bigger clone, this may be a read error. This sequence joins TRBV6-2 or TRBV6-3 and TRBJ2-7; tentatively, D is TRBD1 (5 bases). V dropped 6 bases and J dropped 5 bases, with 14 bases sitting between them. The length of the CDR3 is 13 residues. The germline CDR1 and CDR2 sequences are MNHEY and SVGEGT. CDR3 bases: TGTGCCAGCAGCCCCAGACAGACCGACGAGCAGTACTTC. It codes for CASSPRQTDEQYF.

Concerning this clonotype itself: Since a much larger clone is just one base distant, this may be a read error. The chain has TRBV28 and TRBJ2-3; 10 positions agree with TRBD2. The CDR3 has 15 amino acids. J gave up 2 bases and V 6 bases, and 5 bases lay outside the gene matches. From germline, CDR1 is MDHEN and CDR2 SYDVKM. The CDR3 DNA sequence: TGTGCCAGCAGCGCGGGACTAGCGACCACAGATACGCAGTATTTT. Its translation is CASSAGLATTDTQYF.

This clonotype was recorded many times. The chain carries TRBV24-1 and TRBJ2-3, with 10 bases lining up with TRBD2. The germline CDR1 and CDR2 sequences are KGHDR and SFDVKD. The CDR3 contains 17 residues. The ends lost 4 bases at V and 6 bases at J; junction bases unmatched: 12. The CDR3 protein is CATSDPGPSGSGDTQYF. CDR3 nucleotides: TGTGCCACCAGTGACCCCGGGCCTAGCGGGAGTGGGGATACGCAGTATTTT.

This clonotype was counted at least ten times. This chain uses TRBV3-1 with TRBJ1-6; no firm D call. The CDR3 sequence is 14 residues long. CDR1 and CDR2 from the germline V gene are LGHDT and YNNKEL (reference sequence). V gave up 0 bases and J gave up 7 bases, with 7 bases separating them. CDR3 DNA: TGTGCCAGCAGCCAAGATCAGACAAATTCACCCCTCCACTTT. Amino acid sequence: CASSQDQTNSPLHF.

This clonotype came up many times. The V call is TRBV20-1, the J call TRBJ1-1; D ambiguous. The CDR3 is 14 residues long. The V end lost 0 bases, the J end lost 2 bases, and 10 bases lay between the germline ends. CDR1 is DFQATT and CDR2 is SNEGSKA in the germline V gene (reference sequence). The DNA of the CDR3 is TGCAGTGCTAGAGATCCCCGGTATAACACTGAAGCTTTCTTT. Its protein product is CSARDPRYNTEAFF.

Ten or more counts support this clonotype. V and J are TRBV6-1 and TRBJ2-3; D is uncertain. Trimming left V 5 bases short and J 4 bases short, with 13 bases between. The germline V gene has CDR1 MNHNS and CDR2 SASEGT. The CDR3 length is 14 residues. CDR3 sequence reads: CASSTTFTADTQYF. For the CDR3, the DNA is TGTGCCAGCAGTACAACCTTCACGGCAGATACGCAGTATTTT.

This clonotype has at least ten counts. CDR3 sequence: CASSPSRAMNTEAFF. In nucleotides, the CDR3 is TGTGCCAGCAGTCCATCCCGGGCTATGAACACTGAAGCTTTCTTT. The genes are TRBV28 and TRBJ1-1; D is uncertain. This CDR3 contains 15 residues. From germline, CDR1 is MDHEN and CDR2 SYDVKM. V lost 5 bases to trimming and J lost 0 bases, with 13 bases between them.

In its sample, this clonotype was seen a few times. The chain employs TRBV29-1 and TRBJ2-3, with D unclear. Trimming took off 5 bases at V and 1 base at J, with 7 bases between the two ends. This CDR3 has 12 amino acids. The germline V gene has CDR1 SQVTM and CDR2 ANQGSEA. CDR3 loop: CSVWQGTDTQYF. The DNA for the CDR3 is TGCAGCGTTTGGCAGGGCACAGATACGCAGTATTTT.

V gene TRBV14 combines with J gene TRBJ2-3; D is unclear. This CDR3 spans 16 amino acids. The V end lost 1 base, the J end lost 1 base, and 12 bases lay between the germline ends. In germline, CDR1 is SGHDN, CDR2 FVKESK. CDR3 sequence: CASSQGINSGTDTQYF. DNA for the CDR3: TGTGCCAGCAGCCAAGGTATCAACTCTGGCACAGATACGCAGTATTTT. Full variable domain (rest looked up from reference TRBV14 and TRBJ2-3): EAGVTQFPSHSVIEKGQTVTLRCDPISGHDNLYWYRRVMGKEIKFLLHFVKESKQDESGMPNNRFLAERTGGTYSTLKVQPAELEDSGVYFCASSQGINSGTDTQYFGPGTRLTVL.

This clonotype has ten or more counts. The V gene is TRBV28, the J gene TRBJ2-5, with TRBD2 matching 14 bases. The CDR3 has 18 residues. The J segment lost 3 bases and the V segment lost 5 bases, leaving 11 bases of the junction unmatched. The V gene's germline CDR1 is MDHEN and CDR2 SYDVKM. CDR3 nucleotide sequence: TGTGCCAGCAGTCAATCTAGGACTAGCGGGAGGTTCGAAGAGACCCAGTACTTC. Amino acids: CASSQSRTSGRFEETQYF.

In its sample, this clonotype was seen a few times. The chain employs TRBV27 and TRBJ2-1; TRBD1 matches at 7 bases. Germline V gives CDR1 MNHEY, CDR2 SMNVEV (reference sequence). V shed 0 bases, J shed 5 bases, and the junction held 4 bases outside the gene matches. The CDR3 extends over 15 amino acids. This CDR3 reads CASSLSAGGDNEQFF. The CDR3 nucleotides read TGTGCCAGCAGTTTATCGGCAGGGGGTGACAATGAGCAGTTCTTC.

This clonotype was counted many times. This chain's CDR3 is CASRLTGGEGYTF. CDR3 DNA: TGTGCCAGCAGGCTGACAGGGGGCGAGGGCTACACCTTC. This chain connects TRBV28 to TRBJ1-2; 10 bases match TRBD1. The germline gives CDR1 MDHEN, CDR2 SYDVKM. The V and J ends lost 6 bases and 8 bases, in that order; junction bases with no gene match: 6. The CDR3 totals 13 residues.

This sequence joins TRBV12-3 or TRBV12-4 and TRBJ2-1; 10 nucleotides line up with TRBD2. The CDR3 spans 17 residues. V shed 2 bases and J 7 bases; nucleotides not matched to a gene: 11. DNA of the CDR3: TGTGCCAGCAGTTTATCCCCTAGCGGGAGTTGGGGGAATGAGCAGTTCTTC. This gives the protein CASSLSPSGSWGNEQFF.